This note documents a single T cell receptor (beta chain) sequence. Clones were sequenced by immunoSEQ multiplex PCR, and TCRdb holds only the in-frame ones, with some missing. The table lists about 280,000 clones, over 85% of them singletons. The sample originates from a study of blood T cell repertoires in COVID-19. Sequenced input: peripheral blood. This receptor was taken from a woman between 25 and 40 years old with COVID-19, enrolled during active disease.

CDR3 sequence: CASSNSVWGVDYGYTF. The CDR3 region has the DNA TGTGCCAGCAGTAATTCGGTTTGGGGGGTGGACTATGGCTACACCTTC. The chain joins TRBV27 to TRBJ1-2; possible D gene TRBD1, 5 bases. Trimming took 5 bases from V and 3 from J, leaving 19 bases between them. Germline V lookup: CDR1 MNHEY, CDR2 SMNVEV (reference sequence). The CDR3 has 16 residues.